The entry below gives a single T cell receptor (beta chain) sequence along with its context. No antigen is known for it. The sample comes from a study of T cells in Graves' hyperthyroidism and ophthalmopathy. Broader study findings: Ophthalmopathy stood apart from stable hyperthyroidism in a 13 V-J model.

The hyperthyroidism was newly diagnosed and had lasted under 2 months; the patients were aged 18 to 65. The diagnoses drew upon clinical symptoms, serum thyroxine and TRAb, thyroid ultrasound and orbital computed tomography. Template material for amplifying TCR beta CDR3 regions consisted of RNA transcripts. The HTBI set primed first-round TCR CDR3 RT-PCR. TCRdb itself ran the multiplex PCR reads through MiXCR, one entry per CDR3 protein. The sample has approximately 320,000 distinct CDR3 sequences, roughly 17% seen once. V shed 6 bases and J 9 bases; nucleotides not matched to a gene: 10. The CDR3 runs to 16 residues.

This TCR was recovered from a man aged 25-45 years with Graves' hyperthyroidism. The gene calls are TRBV12-3 or TRBV12-4 and TRBJ2-1, with 14 bases lining up with TRBD2. Sequenced sample: blood. The chain's CDR3 is CASSATGTSGSGEQFF. The CDR3 nucleotides read TGTGCCAGCAGCGCGACCGGGACTAGCGGGAGCGGTGAGCAGTTCTTC.